A single T cell receptor (beta chain) is shown here with its context. Assay used: immunoSEQ multiplex PCR; TCRdb lists only in-frame clones, some missing. Of roughly 100,000 clones detected, 70% to 90% appear once; the ten largest clones hold over 1%. In germline, CDR1 is SGHTA, CDR2 FQGNSA. V was shortened by 1 base and J by 3 bases, with 6 bases between the two germline ends. CDR3 length: 13 residues. This record comes from a study of control samples from healthy donors and cancer patients. J is TRBJ1-1 and V is TRBV7-2; D is unclear. The clonotype originates from a woman aged 50 to 65 in good health. Sequencing used blood. CDR3 bases: TGTGCCAGCAGCTTAGTAGGGTACACTGAAGCTTTCTTT. Protein sequence: CASSLVGYTEAFF. The full variable domain, completed using reference TRBV7-2 and TRBJ1-1, is GAGVSQSPSNKVTEKGKDVELRCDPISGHTALYWYRQSLGQGLEFLIYFQGNSAPDKSGLPSDRFSAERTGGSVSTLTIQRTQQEDSAVYLCASSLVGYTEAFFGQGTRLTVV.